A selection of T cell receptor beta chains follows, all from one sample in a study of CD8 T cells in ankylosing spondylitis. TCRdb called the 5' RACE reads again in MiXCR, with one record for every CDR3 protein. The profile covers about 440,000 distinct CDR3 sequences, with more than 15% appearing a single time and approximately 1% taken by the ten largest. Sequencing input: blood, either unsorted or a sorted T cell fraction (not recorded which). All receptors come from a male donor with ankylosing spondylitis. Both conserved end residues are part of each CDR3. A D gene is named only where the DNA matches it firmly. Clone size is shown for a subset of rows, as once, few, many or a class of expanded clone.

clone_size	v_call	d_call	j_call	cdr3_aa	cdr3_nt
few	TRBV6-1	.	TRBJ1-5	CASSQTFNQPQHF	TGTGCCAGCAGTCAGACCTTCAATCAGCCCCAGCATTTT
few	TRBV12-3/TRBV12-4	TRBD1	TRBJ1-6	CASSSAGQIDNSPLHF	TGTGCCAGCAGTTCAGCGGGACAGATAGATAATTCACCCCTCCACTTT
many	TRBV12-3/TRBV12-4	.	TRBJ1-3	CASSFWSSGNTIYF	TGTGCCAGCAGTTTCTGGAGCTCTGGAAACACCATATATTTT
few	TRBV5-1	.	TRBJ2-5	CASSLAPGGEETQYF	TGCGCCAGCAGCTTGGCCCCAGGGGGGGAAGAGACCCAGTACTTC
.	TRBV7-2	TRBD1	TRBJ1-5	CASSSQGTGMNQPQHF	TGTGCCAGCAGCTCACAAGGGACAGGGATGAATCAGCCCCAGCATTTT
few	TRBV12-3/TRBV12-4	.	TRBJ1-2	CASSLSAGLNYGYTF	TGTGCCAGCAGTTTATCGGCGGGGTTGAACTATGGCTACACCTTC
.	TRBV12-3/TRBV12-4	.	TRBJ2-7	CASSLAPREQYF	TGTGCCAGCAGTTTAGCGCCCAGGGAGCAGTACTTC
.	TRBV15	.	TRBJ1-4	CATSRGAINEKLFF	TGTGCCACCAGCAGAGGGGCGATTAATGAAAAACTGTTTTTT
.	TRBV6-1	TRBD2	TRBJ2-7	CASVAGGFPYEQYF	TGTGCCAGCGTAGCGGGAGGGTTCCCCTACGAGCAGTACTTC
many	TRBV20-1	.	TRBJ2-3	CSAPTRTSTDTQYF	TGCAGTGCACCCACTAGAACTAGCACAGATACGCAGTATTTT
.	TRBV7-9	TRBD1	TRBJ1-1	CASSSGQQNTEAFF	TGTGCCAGCAGCTCGGGACAGCAGAACACTGAAGCTTTCTTT
.	TRBV21-1	.	TRBJ2-7	CASSNGIGESGYEQYF	TGTGCCAGCAGCAACGGGATTGGGGAGTCGGGCTACGAGCAGTACTTC
.	TRBV20-1	TRBD2	TRBJ2-5	CSAAIAGRGETQYF	TGCAGTGCTGCAATAGCGGGACGGGGCGAGACCCAGTACTTC
few	TRBV5-1	TRBD1	TRBJ2-7	CASSINRGRYEQYF	TGCGCCAGCAGCATAAACAGGGGGAGGTACGAGCAGTACTTC
few	TRBV29-1	TRBD2	TRBJ2-1	CSGWTSGRGSEQFF	TGCAGCGGCTGGACTAGCGGGAGGGGTAGTGAGCAGTTCTTC
few	TRBV6-2/TRBV6-3	.	TRBJ1-5	CASSHRAAGNQPQHF	TGTGCCAGCAGCCACCGGGCGGCGGGCAATCAGCCCCAGCATTTT
.	TRBV29-1	.	TRBJ1-2	CSVDQNYGYTF	TGCAGCGTTGATCAGAACTATGGCTACACCTTC
.	TRBV5-1	TRBD1	TRBJ2-7	CASSKDRAYEQYF	TGCGCCAGCAGCAAAGACAGGGCGTACGAGCAGTACTTC
.	TRBV20-1	.	TRBJ2-5	CSAPSRGLGTQYF	TGCAGTGCCCCTAGTCGGGGTTTGGGGACCCAGTACTTC
few	TRBV29-1	.	TRBJ2-5	CSSGGDSDPETQYF	TGCAGCTCTGGAGGGGACTCGGACCCAGAGACCCAGTACTTC
.	TRBV18	TRBD2	TRBJ2-3	CASSDRGAGGTDTQYF	TGTGCCAGCTCAGACCGAGGGGCGGGAGGCACAGATACGCAGTATTTT
.	TRBV7-9	TRBD1	TRBJ2-7	CASSLEGGTAYEQYF	TGTGCCAGCAGCTTGGAAGGGGGCACGGCATACGAGCAGTACTTC
few	TRBV18	.	TRBJ1-1	CASSTGQGRETEAFF	TGTGCCAGCTCAACCGGTCAGGGGAGGGAGACTGAAGCTTTCTTT
.	TRBV7-3	.	TRBJ2-1	CASSPVGGRESEQFF	TGTGCCAGCAGTCCCGTAGGGGGGCGGGAGAGTGAGCAGTTCTTC
few	TRBV12-3/TRBV12-4	.	TRBJ2-3	CASSSSDRQDTQYF	TGTGCCAGCAGCTCTTCGGACAGACAGGATACGCAGTATTTT
few	TRBV5-1	TRBD1	TRBJ1-1	CASSLTIGTVNTEAFF	TGCGCCAGCAGCTTGACTATCGGGACAGTCAACACTGAAGCTTTCTTT
.	TRBV28	TRBD2	TRBJ2-7	CASSPGTSGGNYEQYF	TGTGCCAGCAGCCCCGGGACTAGCGGGGGAAACTACGAGCAGTACTTC
few	TRBV6-1	.	TRBJ1-5	CASSERFLHF	TGTGCCAGCAGTGAAAGGTTTTTGCATTTT
.	TRBV12-3/TRBV12-4	.	TRBJ2-7	CASSPGGPVMWQYF	TGTGCCAGCAGCCCCGGAGGGCCAGTGATGTGGCAGTACTTC
many	TRBV7-2	.	TRBJ2-1	CASSPSNEQFF	TGTGCCAGCAGCCCCAGCAATGAGCAGTTCTTC
many	TRBV27	TRBD2	TRBJ2-1	CASRPTSGGMNEQFF	TGTGCCAGCAGACCGACTAGCGGGGGGATGAATGAGCAGTTCTTC
.	TRBV6-5	.	TRBJ1-3	CASSYSWGDSSGNTIYF	TGTGCCAGCAGTTACTCATGGGGCGATTCCTCTGGAAACACCATATATTTT
.	TRBV3-1	.	TRBJ1-2	CASSQNTYQGYTF	TGTGCCAGCAGCCAAAACACTTACCAAGGCTACACCTTC
few	TRBV7-2	.	TRBJ1-5	CASSPGWGEWSNQPQHF	TGTGCCAGCAGCCCCGGATGGGGGGAATGGAGCAATCAGCCCCAGCATTTT
.	TRBV18	TRBD2	TRBJ2-3	CASSPGLAGAPDTQYF	TGTGCCAGCTCACCAGGACTAGCGGGGGCCCCGGATACGCAGTATTTT
.	TRBV3-1	.	TRBJ1-4	CASSQGTATNEKLFF	TGTGCCAGCAGCCAAGGGACAGCAACTAATGAAAAACTGTTTTTT
.	TRBV4-3	TRBD2	TRBJ2-7	CASSQEGLAGRNYEQYF	TGCGCCAGCAGCCAAGAGGGCCTAGCGGGACGGAACTACGAGCAGTACTTC
few	TRBV19	.	TRBJ1-2	CASSKEVWFGYTF	TGTGCCAGTAGTAAAGAGGTCTGGTTTGGCTACACCTTC
few	TRBV7-2	.	TRBJ1-1	CASSFSGAKNTEAFF	TGTGCCAGCAGCTTCTCAGGGGCGAAGAACACTGAAGCTTTCTTT
few	TRBV7-2	.	TRBJ2-3	CASSSVAGGGQDTQYF	TGTGCCAGCAGCTCCGTCGCGGGTGGAGGCCAGGATACGCAGTATTTT
few	TRBV12-3/TRBV12-4	.	TRBJ1-5	CASSLRGGPQHF	TGTGCCAGCAGTTTAAGGGGTGGGCCCCAGCATTTT
.	TRBV5-1	TRBD2	TRBJ2-3	CASSLGLAGGEDTQYF	TGCGCCAGCAGCTTGGGGCTAGCGGGAGGAGAAGATACGCAGTATTTT
.	TRBV7-2	.	TRBJ1-6	CASSLNLLNSPLHF	TGTGCCAGCAGCTTAAACTTACTCAATTCACCCCTCCACTTT
few	TRBV7-2	.	TRBJ2-1	CASSLFGSNEQFF	TGTGCCAGCAGCTTATTTGGGTCAAATGAGCAGTTCTTC
few	TRBV20-1	.	TRBJ2-7	CSARRPLGGNYEQYF	TGCAGTGCTAGACGACCCCTCGGGGGAAACTACGAGCAGTACTTC
few	TRBV12-3/TRBV12-4	.	TRBJ2-1	CASSIYISRGNEQFF	TGTGCCAGCAGCATATACATCTCCCGTGGTAATGAGCAGTTCTTC
.	TRBV6-1	.	TRBJ2-6	CASTEGGSGANVLTF	TGTGCCAGCACCGAAGGGGGCTCTGGGGCCAACGTCCTGACTTTC